Below are 9 T cell receptor beta chains sequenced from a single sample in a study of cytomegalovirus exposure and HLA in healthy donors. The PCR contained 60 Vbeta and 13 Jbeta primers. TCRdb's table, derived via immunoSEQ multiplex PCR, lists solely in-frame clones and lacks some. The table shows 150,000 to 200,000 clones, with roughly 80% occurring only once. Sequenced sample: PBMCs. The receptors derive from a man between 18 and 35 years old in good health and CMV-seropositive.

Written as DNA, the CDR3 is TGTGCCAGCAGTGCCGAGACAGCCTCCTACGAGCAGTACTTC. Amino acid sequence: CASSAETASYEQYF. The chain combines TRBV6-5 with TRBJ2-7; possibly TRBD1 for D (5 bases). Trimming stripped 5 bases from V and 0 bases from J, with 11 bases between. Per the germline V gene, CDR1 is MNHEY and CDR2 is SVGAGI. The CDR3 contains 14 residues.

The chain uses TRBV5-8 and TRBJ1-5; D is unclear. Germline values: CDR1 SGHTS, CDR2 YDEGEE. V was clipped by 3 bases and J by 2 bases, with 12 bases between them. The CDR3 is made up of 15 amino acids. CDR3: CASSSQREGNQPQHF. In nucleotides, the CDR3 is TGTGCCAGCAGCTCGCAACGGGAGGGCAATCAGCCCCAGCATTTT. Looking up the rest from reference TRBV5-8 and TRBJ1-5 gives the full variable domain: EAGVTQSPTHLIKTRGQQATLRCSPISGHTSVYWYQQALGLGLQFLLWYDEGEERNRGNFPPRFSGRQFPNYSSELNVNALELEDSALYLCASSSQREGNQPQHFGDGTRLSIL.

This sequence joins TRBV29-1 and TRBJ2-7; D is perhaps TRBD2 (6 bases). Trimming took off 1 base at V and 1 base at J, with 14 bases between the two ends. The CDR3 spans 15 residues. CDR1 and CDR2 from the germline V gene are SQVTM and ANQGSEA. CDR3 bases: TGCAGCGTTGAAGTCAGGGAGGATGAATCCTACGAGCAGTACTTC. Translating gives CSVEVREDESYEQYF.

The V gene is TRBV28, the J gene TRBJ1-5, with a weak D call TRBD1 (5 bases). The germline V and J ends were trimmed by 5 bases and 2 bases, with 13 bases remaining between them. Germline CDR1 MDHEN, CDR2 SYDVKM. The CDR3 has 15 residues. The CDR3 loop reads CASSALDSRNQPQHF. CDR3 sequence (DNA): TGTGCCAGCAGTGCCCTCGACAGTCGCAATCAGCCCCAGCATTTT.

This sequence joins TRBV7-9 and TRBJ2-1; 14 bases line up with TRBD2. Looked up from germline, CDR1 is SEHNR and CDR2 is FQNEAQ (reference sequence). V gave up 4 bases and J gave up 8 bases; unmatched junction bases: 16. This CDR3 is built from 19 residues. DNA of the CDR3: TGTGCCAGCAGCTCAATAGAGGGGAGGGGACTAGCGGGAGACTATGAGCAGTTCTTC. Its protein is CASSSIEGRGLAGDYEQFF.

V and J are TRBV5-8 and TRBJ1-5; D gene uncertain. V dropped 6 bases and J dropped 7 bases, with 17 bases sitting between them. The V gene's germline CDR1 is SGHTS and CDR2 YDEGEE. The CDR3 has 14 residues. The CDR3 DNA reads as TGTGCCAGCACCCCCAGTTCCAGTTACCAGCCCCAGCATTTT. Its translation is CASTPSSSYQPQHF. The full variable domain, with the rest looked up from reference TRBV5-8 and TRBJ1-5, is EAGVTQSPTHLIKTRGQQATLRCSPISGHTSVYWYQQALGLGLQFLLWYDEGEERNRGNFPPRFSGRQFPNYSSELNVNALELEDSALYLCASTPSSSYQPQHFGDGTRLSIL.

The J gene is TRBJ2-3, the V gene TRBV5-6, with unresolved D. The CDR3 extends over 14 amino acids. Trimming pared 2 bases from V and 0 bases from J, leaving 7 bases between. Germline CDR1 is SGHDT and CDR2 is YYEEEE. This chain's CDR3 is CASSFMASTDTQYF. The CDR3 DNA reads as TGTGCCAGCAGCTTTATGGCTAGCACAGATACGCAGTATTTT.

This sequence joins TRBV5-1 and TRBJ2-7, with TRBD1 matching over 7 bases. Germline V gene lookup returns CDR1 SGHRS and CDR2 YFSETQ. The CDR3 has 13 residues. V was clipped by 4 bases and J by 4 bases; unmatched bases: 5. The DNA for the CDR3 is TGCGCCAGCAGCCCTTGGACAGGATACGAGCAGTACTTC. Amino acid sequence: CASSPWTGYEQYF.

Concerning this clone: A read error is likely, as this CDR3 ends without the conserved phenylalanine or tryptophan. This CDR3 reads CASSLDRGGDSPLHL. CDR3 nucleotides: TGTGCCAGCAGCTTAGATCGGGGGGGGGATTCACCCCTCCACCTT. The rearrangement uses TRBV11-3 and TRBJ1-6; D is possibly TRBD1 (5 bases). CDR3 length: 15 residues. V dropped 0 bases and J dropped 8 bases, with 11 bases sitting between them. CDR1 and CDR2 from the germline V gene are SGHNT and YENEEA.